This record looks at one T cell receptor (beta chain) sequence and its context. CDR1 and CDR2 from the germline V gene are MNHNS and SASEGT. The trim removed 5 bases at V and 1 base at J, leaving 4 bases unmatched. The CDR3 is 14 amino acids. This entry belongs to a study of graft-versus-host responses after intestinal transplantation. Study details: Among the recipients, all got anti-thymocyte globulin induction and then tacrolimus and steroids for 3 to 4 years.

The data were produced by immunoSEQ multiplex PCR, yet TCRdb's version contains in-frame clones alone and is incomplete. Here the sample spans fewer than 5,500 clones, less than 90% being singletons. Tissue from the graft was processed to free its intraepithelial and lamina propria lymphocytes. Sequencing was performed on ileum tissue, taken 156 days after intestinal transplant. The source of this sequence is a human patient who received an intestinal transplant, so some T cells may come from the graft donor. The chain combines TRBV6-1 with TRBJ1-1, with 7 bases lining up with TRBD1. The CDR3 DNA sequence: TGTGCCAGCAGTCAAAGACAGGGGAACACTGAAGCTTTCTTT. This codes for CASSQRQGNTEAFF.